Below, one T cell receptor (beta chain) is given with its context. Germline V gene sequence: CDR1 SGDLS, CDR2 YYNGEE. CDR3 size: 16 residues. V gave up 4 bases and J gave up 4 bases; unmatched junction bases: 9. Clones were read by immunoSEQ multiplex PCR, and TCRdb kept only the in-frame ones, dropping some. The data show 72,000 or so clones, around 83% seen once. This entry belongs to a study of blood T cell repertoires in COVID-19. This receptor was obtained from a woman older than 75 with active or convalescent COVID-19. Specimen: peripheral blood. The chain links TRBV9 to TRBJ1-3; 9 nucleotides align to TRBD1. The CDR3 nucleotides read TGTGCCAGCAGCTCCCAACAGGGGGCAGGAGGAAACACCATATATTTT. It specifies CASSSQQGAGGNTIYF.